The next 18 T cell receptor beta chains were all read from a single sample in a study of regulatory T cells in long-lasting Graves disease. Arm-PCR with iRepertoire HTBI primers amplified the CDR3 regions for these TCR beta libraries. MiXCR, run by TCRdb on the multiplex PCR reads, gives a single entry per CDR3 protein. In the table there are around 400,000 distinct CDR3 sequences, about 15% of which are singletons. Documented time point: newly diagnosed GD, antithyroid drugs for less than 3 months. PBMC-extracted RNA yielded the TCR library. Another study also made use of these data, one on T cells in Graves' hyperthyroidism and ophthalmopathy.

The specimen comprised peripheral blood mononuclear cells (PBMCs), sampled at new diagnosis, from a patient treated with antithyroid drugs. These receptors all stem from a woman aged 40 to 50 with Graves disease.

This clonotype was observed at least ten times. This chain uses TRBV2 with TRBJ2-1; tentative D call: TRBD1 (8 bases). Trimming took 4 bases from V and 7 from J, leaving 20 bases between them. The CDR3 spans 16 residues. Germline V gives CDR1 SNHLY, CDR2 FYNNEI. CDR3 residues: CASSAGGGQEVNEQFF. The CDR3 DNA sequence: TGTGCCAGCAGTGCGGGCGGGGGACAGGAAGTTAATGAGCAGTTCTTC. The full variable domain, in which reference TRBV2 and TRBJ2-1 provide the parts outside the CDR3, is EPEVTQTPSHQVTQMGQEVILRCVPISNHLYFYWYRQILGQKVEFLVSFYNNEISEKSEIFDDQFSVERPDGSNFTLKIRSTKLEDSAMYFCASSAGGGQEVNEQFFGPGTRLTVL.

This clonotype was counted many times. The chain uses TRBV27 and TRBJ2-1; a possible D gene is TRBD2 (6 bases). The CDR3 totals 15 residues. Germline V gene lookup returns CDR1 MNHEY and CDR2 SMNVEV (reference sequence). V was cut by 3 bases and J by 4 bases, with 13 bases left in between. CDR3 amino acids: CASSFPGTPYNEQFF. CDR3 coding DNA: TGTGCCAGCAGTTTTCCCGGGACTCCATACAATGAGCAGTTCTTC.

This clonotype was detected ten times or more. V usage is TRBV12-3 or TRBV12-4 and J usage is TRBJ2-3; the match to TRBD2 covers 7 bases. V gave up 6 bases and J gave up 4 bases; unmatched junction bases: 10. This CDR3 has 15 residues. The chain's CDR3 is CASREIAGGADTQYF. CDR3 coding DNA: TGTGCCAGCAGGGAGATAGCGGGTGGCGCAGATACGCAGTATTTT.

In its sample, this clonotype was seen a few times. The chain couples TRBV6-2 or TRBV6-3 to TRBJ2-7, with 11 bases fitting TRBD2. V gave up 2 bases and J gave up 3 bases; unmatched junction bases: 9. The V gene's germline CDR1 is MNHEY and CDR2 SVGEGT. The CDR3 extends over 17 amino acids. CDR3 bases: TGTGCCAGCAGTTACCGTCGTAGCGGGAGGGGGAACTACGAGCAGTACTTC. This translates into CASSYRRSGRGNYEQYF.

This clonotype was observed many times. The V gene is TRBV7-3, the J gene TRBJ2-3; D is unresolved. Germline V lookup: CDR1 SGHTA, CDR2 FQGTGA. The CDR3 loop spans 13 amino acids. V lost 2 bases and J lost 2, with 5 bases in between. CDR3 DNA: TGTGCCAGCAGCTTAGCCCCCACAGATACGCAGTATTTT. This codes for CASSLAPTDTQYF. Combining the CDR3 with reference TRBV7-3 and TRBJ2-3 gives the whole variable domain GAGVSQTPSNKVTEKGKYVELRCDPISGHTALYWYRQSLGQGPEFLIYFQGTGAADDSGLPNDRFFAVRPEGSVSTLKIQRTERGDSAVYLCASSLAPTDTQYFGPGTRLTVL.

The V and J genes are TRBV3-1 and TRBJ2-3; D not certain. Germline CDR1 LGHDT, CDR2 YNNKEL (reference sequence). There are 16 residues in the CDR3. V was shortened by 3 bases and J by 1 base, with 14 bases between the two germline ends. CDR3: CASSQGGSRGTDTQYF. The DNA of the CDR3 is TGTGCCAGCAGCCAGGGCGGCTCCCGGGGCACAGATACGCAGTATTTT.

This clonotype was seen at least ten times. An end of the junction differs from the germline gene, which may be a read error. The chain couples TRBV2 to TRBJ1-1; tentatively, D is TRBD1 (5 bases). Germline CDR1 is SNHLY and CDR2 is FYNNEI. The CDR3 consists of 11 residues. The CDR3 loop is CTSRVETEAFF. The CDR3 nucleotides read TGTACCAGCAGGGTTGAAACTGAAGCTTTCTTT.

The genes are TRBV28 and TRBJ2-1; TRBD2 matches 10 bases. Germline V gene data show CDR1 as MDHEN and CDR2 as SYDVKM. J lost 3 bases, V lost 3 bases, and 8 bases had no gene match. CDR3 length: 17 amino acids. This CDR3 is CASSFDLAGVVYNEQFF. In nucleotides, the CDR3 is TGTGCCAGCAGTTTCGATCTAGCGGGAGTCGTCTACAATGAGCAGTTCTTC. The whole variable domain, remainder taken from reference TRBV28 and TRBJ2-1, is DVKVTQSSRYLVKRTGEKVFLECVQDMDHENMFWYRQDPGLGLRLIYFSYDVKMKEKGDIPEGYSVSREKKERFSLILESASTNQTSMYLCASSFDLAGVVYNEQFFGPGTRLTVL.

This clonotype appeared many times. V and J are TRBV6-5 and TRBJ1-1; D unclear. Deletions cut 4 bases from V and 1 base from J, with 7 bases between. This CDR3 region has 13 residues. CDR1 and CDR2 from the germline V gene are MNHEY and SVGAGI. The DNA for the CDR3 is TGTGCCAGCAGTTGGTCGGGGAACACTGAAGCTTTCTTT. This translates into CASSWSGNTEAFF.

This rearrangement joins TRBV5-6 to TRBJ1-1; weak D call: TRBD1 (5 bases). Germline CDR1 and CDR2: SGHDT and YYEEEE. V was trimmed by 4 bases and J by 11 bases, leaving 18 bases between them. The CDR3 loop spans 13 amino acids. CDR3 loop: CASSLVGVGLAFF. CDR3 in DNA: TGTGCCAGCAGCCTGGTGGGGGTGGGCCTCGCTTTCTTT.

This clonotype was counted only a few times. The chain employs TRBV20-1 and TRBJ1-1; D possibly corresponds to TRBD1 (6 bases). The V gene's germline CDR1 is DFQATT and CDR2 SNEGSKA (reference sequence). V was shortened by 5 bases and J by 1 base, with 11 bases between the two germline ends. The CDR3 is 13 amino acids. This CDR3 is CSAAGGSNTEAFF. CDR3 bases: TGCAGTGCTGCGGGGGGCTCGAACACTGAAGCTTTCTTT.

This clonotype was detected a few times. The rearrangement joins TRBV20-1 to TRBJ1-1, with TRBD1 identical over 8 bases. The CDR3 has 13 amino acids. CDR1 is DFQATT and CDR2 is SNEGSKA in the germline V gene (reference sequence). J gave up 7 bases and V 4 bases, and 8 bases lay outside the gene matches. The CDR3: CSATGTGDYEAFF. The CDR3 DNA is TGCAGTGCTACCGGGACAGGCGACTATGAAGCTTTCTTT.

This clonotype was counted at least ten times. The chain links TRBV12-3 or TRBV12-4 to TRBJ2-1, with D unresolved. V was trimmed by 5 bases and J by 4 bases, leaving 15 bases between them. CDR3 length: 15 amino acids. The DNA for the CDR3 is TGTGCCAGCAGTCTCAGGTCCGCCGGGTACAATGAGCAGTTCTTC. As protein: CASSLRSAGYNEQFF.

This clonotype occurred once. CDR3 bases: TGCAGTGCTAGGGGGGCGTCCTACGAGCAGTACTTC. This encodes CSARGASYEQYF. J is TRBJ2-7 and V is TRBV20-1, with D tentatively TRBD1 (6 bases). The CDR3 length is 12 residues. Germline V gives CDR1 DFQATT, CDR2 SNEGSKA (reference sequence). V was trimmed by 3 bases and J by 1 base, leaving 7 bases between them.

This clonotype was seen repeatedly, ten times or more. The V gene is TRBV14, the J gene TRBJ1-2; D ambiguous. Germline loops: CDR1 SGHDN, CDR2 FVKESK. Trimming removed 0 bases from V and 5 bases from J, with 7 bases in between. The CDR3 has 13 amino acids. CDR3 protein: CASSQDEGYGYTF. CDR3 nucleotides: TGTGCCAGCAGCCAAGATGAGGGATATGGCTACACCTTC. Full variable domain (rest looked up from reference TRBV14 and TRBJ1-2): EAGVTQFPSHSVIEKGQTVTLRCDPISGHDNLYWYRRVMGKEIKFLLHFVKESKQDESGMPNNRFLAERTGGTYSTLKVQPAELEDSGVYFCASSQDEGYGYTFGSGTRLTVV.

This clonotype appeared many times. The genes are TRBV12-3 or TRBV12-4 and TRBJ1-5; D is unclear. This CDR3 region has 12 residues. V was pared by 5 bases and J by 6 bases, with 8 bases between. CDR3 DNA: TGTGCCAGCAGTCCCCTTTCTCAGCCCCAGCATTTT. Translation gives CASSPLSQPQHF.

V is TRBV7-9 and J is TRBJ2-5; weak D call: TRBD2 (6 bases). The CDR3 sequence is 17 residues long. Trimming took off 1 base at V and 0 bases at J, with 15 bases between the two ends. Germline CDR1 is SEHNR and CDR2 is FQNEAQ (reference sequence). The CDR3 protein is CASSLDSQGLDQETQYF. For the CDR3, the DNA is TGTGCCAGCAGCTTAGATTCTCAGGGACTGGACCAAGAGACCCAGTACTTC.

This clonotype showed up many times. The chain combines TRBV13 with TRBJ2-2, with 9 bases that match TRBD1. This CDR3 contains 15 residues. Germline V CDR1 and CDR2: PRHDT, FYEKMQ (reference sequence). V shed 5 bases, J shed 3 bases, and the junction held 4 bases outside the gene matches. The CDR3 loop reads CASSAGTGYTGELFF. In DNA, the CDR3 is TGTGCCAGCAGCGCCGGGACAGGGTACACCGGGGAGCTGTTTTTT.